A selection of T cell receptor beta chains follows, all from one sample in a study of blood T cell repertoires in COVID-19. The data were produced by immunoSEQ multiplex PCR, yet TCRdb's version contains in-frame clones alone and is incomplete. This table holds about 250,000 clones, 89% found once. The sample taken for sequencing was peripheral blood. These TCRs come from a woman aged 40 to 50 who had recovered from COVID-19. The CDR3 runs from the conserved cysteine through the conserved F or W. A D gene is named only where the DNA matches it firmly. Clone size, where shown, is once, few, many, or a class for clones that have expanded.

clone size: -; D gene: -; V gene: TRBV30; J gene: TRBJ1-4; CDR3 protein: CAWSTTEATNEKLFF; CDR3 DNA: TGTGCCTGGAGTACCACGGAGGCAACTAATGAAAAACTGTTTTTT
clone size: -; D gene: -; V gene: TRBV12-3/TRBV12-4; J gene: TRBJ1-3; CDR3 protein: CASSLTLGNTIYF; CDR3 DNA: TGTGCCAGCAGTTTGACTCTAGGAAACACCATATATTTT
clone size: -; D gene: -; V gene: TRBV4-1; J gene: TRBJ2-1; CDR3 protein: CASSRREGNLGQFF; CDR3 DNA: TGCGCCAGCAGTCGAAGAGAGGGAAATTTGGGGCAGTTCTTC
clone size: -; D gene: TRBD1; V gene: TRBV29-1; J gene: TRBJ2-2; CDR3 protein: CSGGQGLSGELFF; CDR3 DNA: TGCAGCGGGGGACAGGGTTTGTCCGGGGAGCTGTTTTTT
clone size: -; D gene: TRBD1; V gene: TRBV2; J gene: TRBJ1-4; CDR3 protein: CASRVGTGNEKLFF; CDR3 DNA: TGTGCCAGCAGGGTGGGGACAGGGAACGAAAAACTGTTTTTT
clone size: -; D gene: -; V gene: TRBV5-4; J gene: TRBJ2-7; CDR3 protein: CASSFGQVRYEQYF; CDR3 DNA: TGTGCCAGCAGCTTTGGGCAGGTCAGGTACGAGCAGTACTTC
clone size: -; D gene: -; V gene: TRBV6-1; J gene: TRBJ1-6; CDR3 protein: CASSEADSSPLHF; CDR3 DNA: TGTGCCAGCAGTGAAGCGGACTCTTCACCCCTCCACTTT
clone size: -; D gene: -; V gene: TRBV9; J gene: TRBJ1-1; CDR3 protein: CASSVEGGVTEAFF; CDR3 DNA: TGTGCCAGCAGCGTAGAGGGAGGGGTGACTGAAGCTTTCTTT
clone size: -; D gene: -; V gene: TRBV6-5; J gene: TRBJ1-3; CDR3 protein: CASSTQTGSGNTIYF; CDR3 DNA: TGTGCCAGCAGTACCCAGACAGGCTCTGGAAACACCATATATTTT
clone size: -; D gene: -; V gene: TRBV4-2; J gene: TRBJ1-4; CDR3 protein: CASNGGDNEKLFF; CDR3 DNA: TGTGCCAGCAACGGGGGGGATAATGAAAAACTGTTTTTT
clone size: -; D gene: -; V gene: TRBV5-4; J gene: TRBJ1-1; CDR3 protein: CASSLRQMNTEAFF; CDR3 DNA: TGTGCCAGCAGCTTGCGACAAATGAACACTGAAGCTTTCTTT
clone size: once; D gene: TRBD1; V gene: TRBV5-4; J gene: TRBJ1-1; CDR3 protein: CASTTQGAGTEAFF; CDR3 DNA: TGTGCCAGCACCACACAGGGGGCCGGCACTGAAGCTTTCTTT
clone size: -; D gene: TRBD1; V gene: TRBV10-3; J gene: TRBJ1-2; CDR3 protein: CAISDAGGNYGYTF; CDR3 DNA: TGTGCCATCAGTGACGCAGGGGGGAACTATGGCTACACCTTC
clone size: -; D gene: -; V gene: TRBV15; J gene: TRBJ2-6; CDR3 protein: CATSRGAVNSGANVLTF; CDR3 DNA: TGTGCCACCAGCAGAGGGGCAGTCAACTCTGGGGCCAACGTCCTGACTTTC
clone size: -; D gene: -; V gene: TRBV3-1/TRBV3-2; J gene: TRBJ2-2; CDR3 protein: CASSQVVVSPTNTGELFF; CDR3 DNA: TGTGCCAGCAGCCAAGTAGTAGTGTCCCCTACGAACACCGGGGAGCTGTTTTTT
clone size: -; D gene: -; V gene: TRBV5-1; J gene: TRBJ1-1; CDR3 protein: CASSLGRGSQNTEAFF; CDR3 DNA: TGCGCCAGCAGCTTGGGGAGGGGCAGCCAGAACACTGAAGCTTTCTTT
clone size: -; D gene: TRBD1; V gene: TRBV7-9; J gene: TRBJ1-2; CDR3 protein: CASSWDSNYGYTF; CDR3 DNA: TGTGCCAGCAGCTGGGACAGCAACTATGGCTACACCTTC
clone size: -; D gene: -; V gene: TRBV27; J gene: TRBJ2-3; CDR3 protein: CASSWDWSTDTQYF; CDR3 DNA: TGTGCCAGCAGTTGGGACTGGAGCACAGATACGCAGTATTTT
clone size: -; D gene: -; V gene: TRBV9; J gene: TRBJ1-3; CDR3 protein: CASSVQGMGNTIYF; CDR3 DNA: TGTGCCAGCAGCGTACAGGGAATGGGAAACACCATATATTTT
clone size: -; D gene: TRBD2; V gene: TRBV5-5; J gene: TRBJ2-5; CDR3 protein: CASSPRLAVETQYF; CDR3 DNA: TGTGCCAGCAGCCCCCGACTAGCAGTGGAGACCCAGTACTTC
clone size: -; D gene: -; V gene: TRBV28; J gene: TRBJ1-1; CDR3 protein: CASHRVDTEAFF; CDR3 DNA: TGTGCCAGCCACAGGGTGGACACTGAAGCTTTCTTT
clone size: -; D gene: -; V gene: TRBV10-3; J gene: TRBJ1-6; CDR3 protein: CAISDKGDSPLHF; CDR3 DNA: TGTGCCATCAGTGACAAGGGGGATTCACCCCTCCACTTT
clone size: once; D gene: -; V gene: TRBV28; J gene: TRBJ1-5; CDR3 protein: CASSLLGAVQPQHF; CDR3 DNA: TGTGCCAGCAGTTTATTAGGGGCGGTTCAGCCCCAGCATTTT
clone size: -; D gene: TRBD1; V gene: TRBV9; J gene: TRBJ2-7; CDR3 protein: CASSEGGQPPSEQYF; CDR3 DNA: TGTGCCAGCAGCGAAGGGGGACAGCCGCCTTCCGAGCAGTACTTC
clone size: -; D gene: TRBD1; V gene: TRBV10-1; J gene: TRBJ1-1; CDR3 protein: CASSGDRGEKGNTEAFF; CDR3 DNA: TGCGCCAGCAGTGGGGACAGGGGGGAGAAAGGGAACACTGAAGCTTTCTTT
clone size: -; D gene: -; V gene: TRBV6-1; J gene: TRBJ2-2; CDR3 protein: CASSEGGPTQGELFF; CDR3 DNA: TGTGCCAGCAGTGAGGGGGGACCCACCCAGGGGGAGCTGTTTTTT
clone size: -; D gene: TRBD1; V gene: TRBV28; J gene: TRBJ2-7; CDR3 protein: CASRPTGGGYEQYF; CDR3 DNA: TGTGCCAGCAGACCGACAGGGGGCGGGTACGAGCAGTACTTC
clone size: -; D gene: TRBD2; V gene: TRBV5-1; J gene: TRBJ2-1; CDR3 protein: CASSESGLASYNEQFF; CDR3 DNA: TGCGCCAGCAGTGAATCGGGACTAGCGTCCTACAATGAGCAGTTCTTC
clone size: -; D gene: TRBD2; V gene: TRBV7-2; J gene: TRBJ2-3; CDR3 protein: CASSPISGRALDTQYF; CDR3 DNA: TGTGCCAGCAGCCCGATTAGCGGGAGGGCCTTAGATACGCAGTATTTT
clone size: -; D gene: -; V gene: TRBV7-9; J gene: TRBJ1-2; CDR3 protein: CASSLVGTPGYGYTF; CDR3 DNA: TGTGCCAGCAGCTTAGTCGGTACCCCGGGCTATGGCTACACCTTC
clone size: once; D gene: TRBD2; V gene: TRBV27; J gene: TRBJ2-3; CDR3 protein: CASSLLAGGPGGTQYF; CDR3 DNA: TGTGCCAGCAGTTTACTAGCGGGAGGGCCGGGGGGTACGCAGTATTTT
clone size: -; D gene: -; V gene: TRBV4-1; J gene: TRBJ2-6; CDR3 protein: CASSQDIMSSGANVLTF; CDR3 DNA: TGCGCCAGCAGCCAAGACATAATGAGCTCTGGGGCCAACGTCCTGACTTTC